This note documents a single T cell receptor (beta chain) sequence. Its specificity is not known. These data originate in a study of cytomegalovirus exposure and HLA in healthy donors. Study-wide points: About 87% or about 30% of the time was how often most TCR beta V segments were productive, according to an earlier analysis.

It was with 60 Vbeta and 13 Jbeta primers that the PCR ran. Sequencing used immunoSEQ multiplex PCR; TCRdb keeps in-frame clones, though not all of them. The table shows about 200,000 clones, with roughly 13% occurring only once. Trimming shortened V by 4 bases and J by 0 bases, and 16 bases separated the two germline ends. The germline gives CDR1 SGHRS, CDR2 YFSETQ. This CDR3 region has 16 residues. The receptor comes from a man in his fifties in good health and CMV-seropositive. Material: PBMCs. The V and J genes are TRBV5-1 and TRBJ1-1; no reliable D call. The CDR3 nucleotides read TGCGCCAGCAGCCCGTCCCCGGGGATCATGAACACTGAAGCTTTCTTT. It codes for CASSPSPGIMNTEAFF.